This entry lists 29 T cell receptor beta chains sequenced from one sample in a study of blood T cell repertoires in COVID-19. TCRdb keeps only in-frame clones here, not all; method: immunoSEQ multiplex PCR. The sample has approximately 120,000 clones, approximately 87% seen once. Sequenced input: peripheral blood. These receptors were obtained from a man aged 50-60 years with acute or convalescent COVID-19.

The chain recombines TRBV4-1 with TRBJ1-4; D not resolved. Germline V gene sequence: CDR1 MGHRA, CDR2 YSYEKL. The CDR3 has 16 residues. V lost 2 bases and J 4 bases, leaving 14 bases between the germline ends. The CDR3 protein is CASSQHPRVVNEKLFF. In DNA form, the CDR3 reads TGCGCCAGCAGCCAACACCCCCGGGTCGTTAATGAAAAACTGTTTTTT.

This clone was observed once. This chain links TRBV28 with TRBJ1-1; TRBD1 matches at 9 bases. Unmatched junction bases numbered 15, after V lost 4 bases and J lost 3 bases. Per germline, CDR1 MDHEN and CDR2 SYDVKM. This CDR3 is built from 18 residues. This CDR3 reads CASSSPFNRDRADTEAFF. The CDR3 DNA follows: TGTGCCAGCAGTTCCCCCTTCAACCGGGACAGGGCGGACACTGAAGCTTTCTTT.

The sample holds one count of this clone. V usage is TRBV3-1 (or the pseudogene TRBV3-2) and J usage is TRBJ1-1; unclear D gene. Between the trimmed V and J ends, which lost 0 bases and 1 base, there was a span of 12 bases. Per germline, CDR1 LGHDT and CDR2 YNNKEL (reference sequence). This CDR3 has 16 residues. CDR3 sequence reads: CASSQEGLRGNTEAFF. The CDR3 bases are TGTGCCAGCAGCCAAGAAGGACTACGGGGGAACACTGAAGCTTTCTTT.

CDR3 sequence: CASRWTGVDPYEQYF. CDR3 coding DNA: TGTGCCAGCAGATGGACAGGGGTGGACCCCTACGAGCAGTACTTC. J is TRBJ2-7 and V is TRBV7-2, with 9 nucleotides matching TRBD1. The CDR3 is 15 amino acids. Germline CDR1 reads SGHTA; CDR2 reads FQGNSA. Trimming cost V 6 bases and J 2 bases; bases outside gene matches: 8.

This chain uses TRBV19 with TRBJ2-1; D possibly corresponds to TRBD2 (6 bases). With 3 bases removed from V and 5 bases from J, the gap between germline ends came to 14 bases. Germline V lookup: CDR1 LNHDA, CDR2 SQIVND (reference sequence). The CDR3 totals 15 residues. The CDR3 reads CASSIMSSAHNEQFF. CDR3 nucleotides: TGTGCCAGTAGTATTATGTCTAGCGCTCACAATGAGCAGTTCTTC.

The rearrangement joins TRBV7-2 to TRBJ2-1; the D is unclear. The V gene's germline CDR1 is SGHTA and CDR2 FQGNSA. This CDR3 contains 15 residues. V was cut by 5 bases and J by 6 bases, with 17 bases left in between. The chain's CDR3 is CASSPLGLVANEQFF. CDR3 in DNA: TGTGCCAGCAGCCCCCTGGGTCTAGTGGCCAATGAGCAGTTCTTC.

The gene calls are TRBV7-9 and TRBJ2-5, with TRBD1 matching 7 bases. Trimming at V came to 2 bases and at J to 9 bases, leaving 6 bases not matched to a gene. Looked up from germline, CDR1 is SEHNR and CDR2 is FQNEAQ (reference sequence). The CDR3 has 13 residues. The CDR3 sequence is CASSLTGVMAQYF. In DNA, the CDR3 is TGTGCCAGCAGCTTAACAGGGGTGATGGCCCAGTACTTC.

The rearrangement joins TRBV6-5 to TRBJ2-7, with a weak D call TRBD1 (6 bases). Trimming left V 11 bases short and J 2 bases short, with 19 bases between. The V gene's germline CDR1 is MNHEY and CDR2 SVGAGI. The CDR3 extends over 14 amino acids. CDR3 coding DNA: TGTGCCGTTGGGGAAGGGACACCTCCCTACGAGCAGTACTTC. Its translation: CAVGEGTPPYEQYF.

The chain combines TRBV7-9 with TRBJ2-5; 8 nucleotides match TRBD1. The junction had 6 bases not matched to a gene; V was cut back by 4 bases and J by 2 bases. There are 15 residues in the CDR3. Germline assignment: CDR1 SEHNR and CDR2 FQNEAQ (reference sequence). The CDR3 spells CASSSRTGRQETQYF. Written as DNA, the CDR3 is TGTGCCAGCAGCTCGCGGACAGGGCGACAAGAGACCCAGTACTTC.

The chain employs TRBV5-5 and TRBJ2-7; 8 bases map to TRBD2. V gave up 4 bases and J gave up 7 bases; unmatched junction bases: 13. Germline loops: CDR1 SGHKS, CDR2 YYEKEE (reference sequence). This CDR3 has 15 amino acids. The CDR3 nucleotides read TGTGCCAGCAGCCGCACTCCTCGGGGGGGTGCAGAGCAGTACTTC. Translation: CASSRTPRGGAEQYF. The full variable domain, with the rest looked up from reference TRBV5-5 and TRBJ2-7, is DAGVTQSPTHLIKTRGQQVTLRCSPISGHKSVSWYQQVLGQGPQFIFQYYEKEERGRGNFPDRFSARQFPNYSSELNVNALLLGDSALYLCASSRTPRGGAEQYFGPGTRLTVT.

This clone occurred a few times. The CDR3 region is CASSSGGSGANVLTF. CDR3 in DNA: TGTGCCAGCAGCTCCGGGGGGTCTGGGGCCAACGTCCTGACTTTC. This chain connects TRBV6-6 to TRBJ2-6, with 7 bases aligning to TRBD2. Germline V gene lookup returns CDR1 MNHNY and CDR2 SVGAGI (reference sequence). This CDR3 has 15 amino acids. The J segment lost 1 base and the V segment lost 6 bases, leaving 3 bases of the junction unmatched.

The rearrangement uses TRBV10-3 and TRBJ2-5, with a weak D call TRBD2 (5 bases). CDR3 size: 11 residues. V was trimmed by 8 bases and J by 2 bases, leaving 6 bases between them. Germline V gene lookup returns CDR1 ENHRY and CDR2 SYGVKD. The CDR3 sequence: CAIGEQETQYF. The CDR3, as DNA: TGTGCCATCGGGGAGCAAGAGACCCAGTACTTC.

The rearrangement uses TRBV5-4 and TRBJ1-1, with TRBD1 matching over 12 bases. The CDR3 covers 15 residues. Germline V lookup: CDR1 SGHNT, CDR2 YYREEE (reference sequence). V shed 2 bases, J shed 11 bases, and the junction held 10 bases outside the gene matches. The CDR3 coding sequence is TGTGCCAGCAGCTTCTCCGGGACAGGGGGCGCGGAGGCTTTCTTT. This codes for CASSFSGTGGAEAFF.

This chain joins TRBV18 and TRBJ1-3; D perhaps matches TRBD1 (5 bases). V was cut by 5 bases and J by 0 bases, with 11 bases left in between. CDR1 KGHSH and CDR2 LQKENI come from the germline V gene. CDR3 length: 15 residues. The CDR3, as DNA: TGTGCCAGCTCAACCGGGGGGAGCTCTGGAAACACCATATATTTT. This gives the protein CASSTGGSSGNTIYF. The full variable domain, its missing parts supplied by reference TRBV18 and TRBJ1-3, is NAGVMQNPRHLVRRRGQEARLRCSPMKGHSHVYWYRQLPEEGLKFMVYLQKENIIDESGMPKERFSAEFPKEGPSILRIQQVVRGDSAAYFCASSTGGSSGNTIYFGEGSWLTVV.

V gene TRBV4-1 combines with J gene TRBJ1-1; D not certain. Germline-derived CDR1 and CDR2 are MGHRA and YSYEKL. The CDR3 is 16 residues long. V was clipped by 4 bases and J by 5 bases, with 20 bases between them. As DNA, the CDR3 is TGCGCCAGCAGCCTAGCCCCGGGTCTGTCGAAGACTGAAGCTTTCTTT. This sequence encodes CASSLAPGLSKTEAFF.

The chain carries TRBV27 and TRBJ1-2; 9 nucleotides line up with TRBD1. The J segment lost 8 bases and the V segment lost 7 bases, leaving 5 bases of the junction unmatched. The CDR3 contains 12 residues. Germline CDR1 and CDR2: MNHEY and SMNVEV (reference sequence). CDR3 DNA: TGTGCCAGCACCACAGGGGGCGCAGGCTACACCTTC. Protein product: CASTTGGAGYTF.

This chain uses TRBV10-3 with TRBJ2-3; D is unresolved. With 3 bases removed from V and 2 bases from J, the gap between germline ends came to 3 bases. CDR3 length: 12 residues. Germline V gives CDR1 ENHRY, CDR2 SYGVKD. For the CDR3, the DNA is TGTGCCATCAGTGACTCCACAGATACGCAGTATTTT. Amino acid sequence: CAISDSTDTQYF.

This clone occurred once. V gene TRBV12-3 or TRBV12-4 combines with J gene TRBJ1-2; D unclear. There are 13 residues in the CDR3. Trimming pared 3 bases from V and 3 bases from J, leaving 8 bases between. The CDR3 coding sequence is TGTGCCAGCAGTTTTTCCCGGGACTATGGCTACACCTTC. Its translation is CASSFSRDYGYTF.

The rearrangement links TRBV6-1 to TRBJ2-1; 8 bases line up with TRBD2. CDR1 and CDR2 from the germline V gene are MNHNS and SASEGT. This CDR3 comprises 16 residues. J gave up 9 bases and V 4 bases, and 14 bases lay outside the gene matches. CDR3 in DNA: TGTGCCAGCAGTGGGGCGATAGCGGGATACCTGGGTGAGCAGTTCTTC. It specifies CASSGAIAGYLGEQFF.

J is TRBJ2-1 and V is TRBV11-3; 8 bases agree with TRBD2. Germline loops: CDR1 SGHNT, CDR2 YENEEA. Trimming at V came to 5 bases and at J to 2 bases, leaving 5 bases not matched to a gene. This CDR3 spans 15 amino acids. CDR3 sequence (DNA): TGTGCCAGCAGCCGTCAGCGGGAGACCTACAATGAGCAGTTCTTC. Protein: CASSRQRETYNEQFF.

CDR3 sequence (DNA): TGTGCCAGCAGTAGAAACAGGGACACTGAAGCTTTCTTT. This codes for CASSRNRDTEAFF. The chain employs TRBV6-6 and TRBJ1-1; a weak D match, TRBD1 (6 bases). The V gene lost 5 bases and the J gene lost 3 bases, with 10 bases spanning the gap. This CDR3 is 13 amino acids long. CDR1 is MNHNY, CDR2 SVGAGI, per germline (reference sequence).

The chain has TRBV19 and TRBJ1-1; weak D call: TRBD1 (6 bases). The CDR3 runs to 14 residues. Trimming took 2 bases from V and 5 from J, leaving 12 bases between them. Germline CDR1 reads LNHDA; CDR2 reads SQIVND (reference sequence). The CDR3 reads CASSITGRGTEAFF. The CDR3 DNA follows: TGTGCCAGTAGTATAACAGGGAGGGGGACTGAAGCTTTCTTT.

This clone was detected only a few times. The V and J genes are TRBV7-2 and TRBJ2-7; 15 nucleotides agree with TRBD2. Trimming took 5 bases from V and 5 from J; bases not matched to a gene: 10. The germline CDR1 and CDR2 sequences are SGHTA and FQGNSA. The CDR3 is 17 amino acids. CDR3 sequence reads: CASSPTGTSGRNHEQYF. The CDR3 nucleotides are TGTGCCAGCAGCCCGACCGGGACTAGCGGGAGGAACCACGAGCAGTACTTC.

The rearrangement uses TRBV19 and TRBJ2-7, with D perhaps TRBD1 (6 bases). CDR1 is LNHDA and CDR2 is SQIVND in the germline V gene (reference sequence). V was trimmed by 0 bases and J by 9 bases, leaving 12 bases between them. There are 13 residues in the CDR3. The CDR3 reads CASSIDIRGWQYF. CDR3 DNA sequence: TGTGCCAGTAGTATAGATATCAGGGGATGGCAGTACTTC.

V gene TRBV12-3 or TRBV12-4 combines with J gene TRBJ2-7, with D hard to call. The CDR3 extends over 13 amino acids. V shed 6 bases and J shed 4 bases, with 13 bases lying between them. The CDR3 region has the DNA TGTGCCAGCAGGGCCGACTCCTATTACGAGCAGTACTTC. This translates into CASRADSYYEQYF.

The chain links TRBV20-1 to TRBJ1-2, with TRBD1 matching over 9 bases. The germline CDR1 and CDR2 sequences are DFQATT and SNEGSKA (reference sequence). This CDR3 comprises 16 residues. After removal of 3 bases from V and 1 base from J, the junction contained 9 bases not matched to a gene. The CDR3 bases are TGCAGTGCTAGTGGCCCTTTGGACAGGGGTAACTATGGCTACACCTTC. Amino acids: CSASGPLDRGNYGYTF.

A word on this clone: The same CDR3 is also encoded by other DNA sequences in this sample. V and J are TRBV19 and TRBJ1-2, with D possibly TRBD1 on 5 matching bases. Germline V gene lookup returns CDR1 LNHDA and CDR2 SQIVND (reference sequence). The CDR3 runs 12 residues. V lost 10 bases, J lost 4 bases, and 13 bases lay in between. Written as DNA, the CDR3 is TGTGCCACCGTCACGGGGGGCTATGGCTACACCTTC. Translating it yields CATVTGGYGYTF.

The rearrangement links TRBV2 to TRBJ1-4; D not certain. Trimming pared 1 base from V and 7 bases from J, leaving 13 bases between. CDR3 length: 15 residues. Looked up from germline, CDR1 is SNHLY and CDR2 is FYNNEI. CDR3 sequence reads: CASSEGSHSGEKLFF. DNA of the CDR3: TGTGCCAGCAGTGAAGGGTCTCACTCGGGTGAAAAACTGTTTTTT.

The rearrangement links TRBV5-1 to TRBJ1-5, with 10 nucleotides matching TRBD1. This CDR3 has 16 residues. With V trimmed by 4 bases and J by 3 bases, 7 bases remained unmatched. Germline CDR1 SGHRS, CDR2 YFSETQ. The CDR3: CASSATGTGANQPQHF. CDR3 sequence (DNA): TGCGCCAGCAGCGCTACCGGGACAGGGGCCAATCAGCCCCAGCATTTT.